This T cell receptor beta chain originates from a study of a mutant IDH1 vaccine in newly diagnosed glioma. Turning to the study itself: Once 4-6 weeks had passed after radiotherapy alone, vaccination started, or it started with temozolomide cycles. Participants attended visit V12, the safety follow-up, at week 35, and then attended visit V13 at week 47. General study findings and limits: Changes to the top peripheral T cell clonotypes appeared unrelated to pseudoprogression.

V shed 0 bases and J shed 0 bases, with 8 bases lying between them. Looked up from germline, CDR1 is MNHNS and CDR2 is SASEGT. CDR3 length: 15 residues. Sequencing was performed with immunoSEQ multiplex PCR; in TCRdb, only in-frame clones are kept and a portion is missing. The sample lists nearly 55,000 clones; less than 90% were seen once. In the case of this clone: The antigen is unknown.

Time point described: week 35, safety follow-up. One vaccine dose held 300 ug of mutant IDH1 20-mer peptide and came with topical imiquimod. Donor tumors were new WHO grade 3 or 4 IDH1-mutant, ATRX-lost astrocytomas. Sequencing used PBMCs, obtained from a glioma patient whose treatment included an IDH1 peptide vaccine. This sequence originates from a young woman with glioma. V gene TRBV6-1 combines with J gene TRBJ1-1, with unresolved D. Here the CDR3 reads CASSEAGSMNTEAFF. In DNA form, the CDR3 reads TGTGCCAGCAGTGAAGCAGGCAGCATGAACACTGAAGCTTTCTTT.